This TCR beta chain was sequenced for a study of blood T cell repertoires in COVID-19. Study details: Material from acute and convalescent COVID-19 was sourced from the United States, Italy and Spain. T cells, B-cell-depleted T cells, or PBMCs provided the cDNA or gDNA that served as material.

Source study methods: Amplification of reference gene primers was used by the study to estimate nucleated cell counts. Profiled with immunoSEQ multiplex PCR; TCRdb holds only in-frame clones, not every one. V and J calls and clone size are copied from that table; D and trimming were computed from the DNA. The sample includes about 220,000 clones, around 84% of them seen just once. The sample holds one count of this clone. CDR3 length: 15 residues. V lost 7 bases to trimming and J lost 2 bases, with 16 bases between them. Germline V gene lookup returns CDR1 SGHTA and CDR2 FQGNSA. The chain couples TRBV7-2 to TRBJ2-3, with D possibly TRBD1 on 5 matching bases. The origin of this receptor is a man aged 35-49 years who had recovered from COVID-19. The material sequenced was peripheral blood. This chain's CDR3 is CASIERQLLTDTQYF. Here the CDR3 DNA reads TGTGCCAGCATCGAAAGACAGCTGCTCACAGATACGCAGTATTTT.